Listed below are T cell receptor beta chains from one sample, sequenced in a study of control samples from healthy donors and cancer patients. Data came from immunoSEQ multiplex PCR; TCRdb stores just in-frame clones and leaves some out. The table shows 200,000 or so clones, with roughly 94% occurring only once. The sample was blood. The receptors here all came from a man over 45 in good health. Both conserved end residues are part of each CDR3. A D gene is named only where the DNA matches it firmly. Not every row has a clone size; where given, it reads once, few, many or a size class.

clone_size: NA; d_call: NA; v_call: TRBV6-6; j_call: TRBJ2-3; cdr3_nt: TGTGCCAGCAGTTACTCGGGGGACACTAGCACAGATACGCAGTATTTT; cdr3_aa: CASSYSGDTSTDTQYF
clone_size: NA; d_call: TRBD1; v_call: TRBV6-1; j_call: TRBJ1-2; cdr3_nt: TGTGCCAGCAGTGAAAACAGGGGTGTGTTTGGCTACACCTTC; cdr3_aa: CASSENRGVFGYTF
clone_size: NA; d_call: TRBD1; v_call: TRBV5-4; j_call: TRBJ1-4; cdr3_nt: TGTGCCAGCAGCTTGGGGGCAGGGGGAACTGAAAAACTGTTTTTT; cdr3_aa: CASSLGAGGTEKLFF
clone_size: NA; d_call: NA; v_call: TRBV4-2; j_call: TRBJ1-3; cdr3_nt: TGTGCCAGCAGCCAAGATTGGGGTGGCTCTGGAAACACCATATATTTT; cdr3_aa: CASSQDWGGSGNTIYF
clone_size: once; d_call: TRBD1; v_call: TRBV11-2; j_call: TRBJ1-2; cdr3_nt: TGTGCCAGCGGACAGGACAGGGGAGGGAATGGCTACACCTTC; cdr3_aa: CASGQDRGGNGYTF
clone_size: NA; d_call: NA; v_call: TRBV5-1; j_call: TRBJ2-1; cdr3_nt: TGCGCCAGCAGCAAGGACAGCCTCAATGAGCAGTTCTTC; cdr3_aa: CASSKDSLNEQFF
clone_size: once; d_call: TRBD1; v_call: TRBV6-5; j_call: TRBJ1-2; cdr3_nt: TGTGCCAGCCTGCCTGGGACAGGGACTGGCTACACCTTC; cdr3_aa: CASLPGTGTGYTF
clone_size: NA; d_call: NA; v_call: TRBV7-2; j_call: TRBJ1-4; cdr3_nt: TGTGCCAGCAGCTTTTACGGCAGTAACGAAAAACTGTTTTTT; cdr3_aa: CASSFYGSNEKLFF
clone_size: NA; d_call: NA; v_call: TRBV5-4; j_call: TRBJ1-5; cdr3_nt: TGTGCCACCCAGAGGGAAAGGGATCAGCCCCAGCATTTT; cdr3_aa: CATQRERDQPQHF
clone_size: NA; d_call: NA; v_call: TRBV12-3/TRBV12-4; j_call: TRBJ2-3; cdr3_nt: TGTGCCAGCAGCTTAGAAAGGGATACGCAGTATTTT; cdr3_aa: CASSLERDTQYF
clone_size: NA; d_call: NA; v_call: TRBV28; j_call: TRBJ1-5; cdr3_nt: TGTGCCAGCCAGGACAGCAATCAGCCCCAGCATTTT; cdr3_aa: CASQDSNQPQHF
clone_size: NA; d_call: NA; v_call: TRBV6-5; j_call: TRBJ1-6; cdr3_nt: TGTGCCAGCAGTTACCGGGAGTCACCCCTCCACTTT; cdr3_aa: CASSYRESPLHF
clone_size: NA; d_call: NA; v_call: TRBV28; j_call: TRBJ1-1; cdr3_nt: TGTGCCAGCACCATAGAGAACACTGAAGCTTTCTTT; cdr3_aa: CASTIENTEAFF
clone_size: NA; d_call: NA; v_call: TRBV3-1/TRBV3-2; j_call: TRBJ2-7; cdr3_nt: TGTGCCAGCAGCCAAGATTACGGCACGAGCTCCTACGAGCAGTACTTC; cdr3_aa: CASSQDYGTSSYEQYF
clone_size: NA; d_call: TRBD1; v_call: TRBV5-1; j_call: TRBJ2-2; cdr3_nt: TGCGCCAGCAGACAAGACAGGGGGGGCGGGGAGCTGTTTTTT; cdr3_aa: CASRQDRGGGELFF
clone_size: NA; d_call: TRBD2; v_call: TRBV6-2/TRBV6-3; j_call: TRBJ2-3; cdr3_nt: TGTGCCAGCAGTCGGACTAGCCGCGAAGCAGATACGCAGTATTTT; cdr3_aa: CASSRTSREADTQYF
clone_size: NA; d_call: NA; v_call: TRBV5-1; j_call: TRBJ1-4; cdr3_nt: TGCGCCAGCAGCCTGACCCCGGCTTTCTATAATGAAAAACTGTTTTTT; cdr3_aa: CASSLTPAFYNEKLFF
clone_size: NA; d_call: NA; v_call: TRBV9; j_call: TRBJ2-7; cdr3_nt: TGTGCCAGCAGCCCTGGGAGGGGGCGCAGGAACGAGCAGTACTTC; cdr3_aa: CASSPGRGRRNEQYF
clone_size: NA; d_call: NA; v_call: TRBV2; j_call: TRBJ2-2; cdr3_nt: TGTGCCAGCAGTCCACAGGTTAACACCGGGGAGCTGTTTTTT; cdr3_aa: CASSPQVNTGELFF
clone_size: NA; d_call: NA; v_call: TRBV10-2; j_call: TRBJ1-2; cdr3_nt: TGCGCCAGCAGTGAGTGGTCAGTTCATGGCTACACCTTC; cdr3_aa: CASSEWSVHGYTF
clone_size: NA; d_call: TRBD2; v_call: TRBV6-6; j_call: TRBJ2-6; cdr3_nt: TGTGCCAGCAGTTTCCTCCTAGCGGGGGGGCCCAACGTCCTGACTTTC; cdr3_aa: CASSFLLAGGPNVLTF
clone_size: NA; d_call: NA; v_call: TRBV5-1; j_call: TRBJ2-5; cdr3_nt: TGCGCCAGCAGCTTGGTAGGGAGCCAAGAGACCCAGTACTTC; cdr3_aa: CASSLVGSQETQYF